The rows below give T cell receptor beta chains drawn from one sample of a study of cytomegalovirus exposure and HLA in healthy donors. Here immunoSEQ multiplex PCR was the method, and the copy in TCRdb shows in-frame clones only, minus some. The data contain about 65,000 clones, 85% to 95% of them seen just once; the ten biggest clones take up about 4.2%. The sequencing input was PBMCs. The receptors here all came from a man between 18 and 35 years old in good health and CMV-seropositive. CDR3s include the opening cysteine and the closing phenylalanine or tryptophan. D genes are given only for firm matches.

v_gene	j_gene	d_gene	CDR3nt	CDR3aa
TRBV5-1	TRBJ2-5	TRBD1	TGCGCCAGCAGCTTGGGGGCTGGACAGGGCGGCTTAGGGTACTTC	CASSLGAGQGGLGYF
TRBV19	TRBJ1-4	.	TGTGCCAGTAGTATTAGCATTGCAACTAATGAAAAACTGTTTTTT	CASSISIATNEKLFF
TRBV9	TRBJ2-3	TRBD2	TGTGCCAGCAGCGTATCGGGGACTAGCTTAACAGATACGCAGTATTTT	CASSVSGTSLTDTQYF
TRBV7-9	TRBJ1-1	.	TGTGCCAGCAGCCACCGGGGGGGGCTTCAACCTAGGACTGAAGCTTTCTTT	CASSHRGGLQPRTEAFF
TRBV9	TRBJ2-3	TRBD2	TGTGCCAGCAGCTCCGGACTAGCGGGAGAAGTGGATACGCAGTATTTT	CASSSGLAGEVDTQYF
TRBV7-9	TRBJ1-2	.	TGTGCCAGCAGCCCTCGACAGGCGGAAGATGGCTACACCTTC	CASSPRQAEDGYTF
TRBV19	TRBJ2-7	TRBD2	TGTGCCAGTAGTCGAACTAGCGGGAGGACCTACGAGCAGTACTTC	CASSRTSGRTYEQYF
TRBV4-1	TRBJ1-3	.	TGCGCCAGCAAGTCCGACACCTCTGGAAACACCATATATTTT	CASKSDTSGNTIYF
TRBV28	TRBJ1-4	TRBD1	TGTGCCAGCAGTTCCCAGGGGAAGGGGGCAGCTAATGAAAAACTGTTTTTT	CASSSQGKGAANEKLFF
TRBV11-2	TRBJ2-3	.	TGTGCCAGCAGTTTCAGGGAGGCAGATACGCAGTATTTT	CASSFREADTQYF
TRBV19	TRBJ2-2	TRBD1	TGTGCCAGTAGGGTAGGGGGCCCGAACACCGGGGAGCTGTTTTTT	CASRVGGPNTGELFF
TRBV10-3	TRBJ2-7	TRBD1	TGTGCCATCAGTGAGACAGGGGTGGCCTACGAGCAGTACTTC	CAISETGVAYEQYF
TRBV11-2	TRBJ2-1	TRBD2	TGTGCCAGCACCCTAGGACTAGTCAATGAGCAGTTCTTC	CASTLGLVNEQFF
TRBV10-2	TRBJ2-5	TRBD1	TGCGCCACCTCGCCCAGGGGGCGAGAGACCCAGTACTTC	CATSPRGRETQYF
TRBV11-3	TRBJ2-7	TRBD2	TGTGCCAGCAATACTGGGGGGGGTTCCGAGCAGTACTTC	CASNTGGGSEQYF
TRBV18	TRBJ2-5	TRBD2	TGTGCCAGCTCAAGACTAGCGGGCTTCCAAGAGACCCAGTACTTC	CASSRLAGFQETQYF
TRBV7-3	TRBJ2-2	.	TGTGCCAGCAGCTCCTCGGGTAGCCGGGGAAACACCGGGGAGCTGTTTTTT	CASSSSGSRGNTGELFF